The 15 T cell receptor beta chains below were found in one sample sequenced in a study of T cell clonotyping in hematopoietic cell transplantation. Stated time point: recipient sample about 28 days before transplant, after cytoreduction. Libraries were prepared by immunoSEQ multiplex PCR; TCRdb keeps only in-frame clonotypes and omits some of them. The data hold more than 70,000 clones, with less than 96% observed a single time. The specimen comprised peripheral blood mononuclear cells, sampled before stem cell transplant. Receptor source: a woman aged 45-59 years with acute myeloid leukemia. Some clones in this sample may be carry-over from other donors' samples.

The chain is built from TRBV9 and TRBJ1-4; D not resolved. The germline gives CDR1 SGDLS, CDR2 YYNGEE. CDR3 length: 16 amino acids. The V end was cut by 0 bases, the J end by 0 bases, with 9 bases between. The CDR3 coding sequence is TGTGCCAGCAGCGTAGGGCATTTTGCAACTAATGAAAAACTGTTTTTT. As protein: CASSVGHFATNEKLFF.

The chain recombines TRBV27 with TRBJ2-7; TRBD2 matches at 10 bases. The germline V gene encodes CDR1 MNHEY and CDR2 SMNVEV (reference sequence). The CDR3 has 15 residues. With 4 bases clipped from V and 2 bases from J, the junction kept 5 bases outside the gene matches. CDR3 nucleotides: TGTGCCAGCAGTTCCCAGAGCGGGAGGGCCTACGAGCAGTACTTC. It specifies CASSSQSGRAYEQYF.

This clone was picked up a small number of times. V is TRBV28 and J is TRBJ2-7, with a tentative D call TRBD1 (6 bases). Germline-derived CDR1 and CDR2 are MDHEN and SYDVKM. V lost 11 bases to trimming and J lost 7 bases, with 15 bases between them. CDR3 length: 11 residues. The CDR3: CAYIDRWEQYF. CDR3 DNA sequence: TGTGCCTATATAGACAGGTGGGAGCAGTACTTC.

This sequence joins TRBV30 and TRBJ1-5, with D possibly being TRBD1 (5 bases). Trimming pared 0 bases from V and 1 base from J, leaving 19 bases between. The CDR3 covers 18 residues. Germline V CDR1 and CDR2: GTSNPN, SVGIG (reference sequence). CDR3 nucleotide sequence: TGTGCCTGGAGTGTAGTTACTGGGAGGGGAAGCAGCAATCAGCCCCAGCATTTT. Residues: CAWSVVTGRGSSNQPQHF. Full variable domain (remainder filled in from reference TRBV30 and TRBJ1-5): SQTIHQWPATLVQPVGSPLSLECTVEGTSNPNLYWYRQAAGRGLQLLFYSVGIGQISSEVPQNLSASRPQDRQFILSSKKLLLSDSGFYLCAWSVVTGRGSSNQPQHFGDGTRLSIL.

The chain couples TRBV7-2 to TRBJ1-6, with TRBD1 matching over 8 bases. CDR3 length: 16 amino acids. V shed 5 bases, J shed 14 bases, and the junction held 17 bases outside the gene matches. Germline V gene sequence: CDR1 SGHTA, CDR2 FQGNSA. The CDR3 here is CASSLRPGQVMVTLHF. The CDR3 region has the DNA TGTGCCAGCAGCCTGCGACCGGGACAGGTTATGGTTACCCTCCACTTT.

DNA of the CDR3: TGTGCCAGCAGTTACGAGAGGGACACTGAAGCTTTCTTT. Translation gives CASSYERDTEAFF. The V call is TRBV6-6, the J call TRBJ1-1; D is undetermined. This CDR3 region has 13 residues. CDR1 MNHNY and CDR2 SVGAGI come from the germline V gene (reference sequence). V shed 2 bases and J shed 3 bases, with 7 bases lying between them.

This clone is a singleton in its sample. CDR3 in DNA: TGTGCCAGCAGTTCCTCGGGACAGGGGAGACCTGAAGCTTTCTTT. Translated: CASSSSGQGRPEAFF. J is TRBJ1-1 and V is TRBV28, with TRBD1 identical over 10 bases. The germline V gene has CDR1 MDHEN and CDR2 SYDVKM. Trimming at V came to 4 bases and at J to 6 bases, leaving 8 bases not matched to a gene. There are 15 residues in the CDR3.

V and J are TRBV2 and TRBJ1-5; no reliable D call. Germline CDR1 reads SNHLY; CDR2 reads FYNNEI. V was pared by 2 bases and J by 1 base, with 9 bases between. The CDR3 contains 15 residues. The CDR3, as DNA: TGTGCCAGCAGTGAACGTCGGAGCAGCAATCAGCCCCAGCATTTT. Translation: CASSERRSSNQPQHF.

The rearrangement joins TRBV5-1 to TRBJ1-1; D is uncertain. The germline V gene has CDR1 SGHRS and CDR2 YFSETQ. CDR3 length equals 11 residues. The germline V and J ends were trimmed by 0 bases and 6 bases, with 3 bases remaining between them. The CDR3 nucleotides are TGCGCCAGCAGCTTGGGGGCTGAAGCTTTCTTT. Translation: CASSLGAEAFF.

This clone was seen once. This chain uses TRBV1 with TRBJ2-7; the D segment call TRBD2 is taken from the table without a DNA check. TRBV1 is termed a pseudogene. The CDR3 spans 15 residues. CDR3 bases: TGCACCAGCAGCCAACCCGGGACTAGCTTCTACGAGCAGTACTTC. As protein: CTSSQPGTSFYEQYF.

The CDR3 DNA follows: TGTGCCAGCAGTGATATAAGGGGCGCGGGAAATGAGCAGTTCTTC. Its protein product is CASSDIRGAGNEQFF. The rearrangement links TRBV6-1 to TRBJ2-1, with a weak D call TRBD2 (6 bases). CDR1 and CDR2 (germline): MNHNS, SASEGT. This CDR3 has 15 residues. Deletions cut 3 bases from V and 7 bases from J, with 16 bases between.

The CDR3 DNA reads TGTGCCAGCAGACGACAGGGGGGGGAAACTGAAGCTTTCTTT. Translation gives CASRRQGGETEAFF. This chain joins TRBV28 and TRBJ1-1; 9 bases line up with TRBD1. The CDR3 is 14 amino acids. V trimming: 6 bases; J trimming: 5 bases; junction bases outside the gene matches: 7. Germline CDR1 and CDR2: MDHEN and SYDVKM.

The gene calls are TRBV11-3 and TRBJ2-7; TRBD2 matches at 11 bases. Trimming at V came to 5 bases and at J to 5 bases, leaving 8 bases not matched to a gene. The germline gives CDR1 SGHNT, CDR2 YENEEA. The CDR3 totals 15 residues. The CDR3 DNA reads as TGTGCCAGCAGCCCGGAACTAGCGGGAGTCGACGAGCAGTACTTC. Amino acid sequence: CASSPELAGVDEQYF.

This chain joins TRBV15 and TRBJ1-2; D is undetermined. The V end was cut by 1 base, the J end by 0 bases, with 9 bases between. Germline CDR1 reads LNHNV; CDR2 reads YYDKDF (reference sequence). The CDR3 has 15 residues. CDR3 in amino acids: CATSRGANPNYGYTF. CDR3 coding DNA: TGTGCCACCAGCAGAGGGGCAAACCCTAACTATGGCTACACCTTC. The complete variable domain, with remaining parts taken from reference TRBV15 and TRBJ1-2, reads DAMVIQNPRYQVTQFGKPVTLSCSQTLNHNVMYWYQQKSSQAPKLLFHYYDKDFNNEADTPDNFQSRRPNTSFCFLDIRSPGLGDTAMYLCATSRGANPNYGYTFGSGTRLTVV.

The CDR3 sequence is CASSQEVHHRGPTGELFF. For the CDR3, the DNA is TGCGCCAGCAGCCAAGAGGTGCACCACAGGGGCCCCACCGGGGAGCTGTTTTTT. The rearrangement links TRBV4-1 to TRBJ2-2, with 7 bases fitting TRBD1. The germline V gene has CDR1 MGHRA and CDR2 YSYEKL. This CDR3 comprises 18 residues. V was clipped by 0 bases and J by 4 bases; unmatched bases: 11.